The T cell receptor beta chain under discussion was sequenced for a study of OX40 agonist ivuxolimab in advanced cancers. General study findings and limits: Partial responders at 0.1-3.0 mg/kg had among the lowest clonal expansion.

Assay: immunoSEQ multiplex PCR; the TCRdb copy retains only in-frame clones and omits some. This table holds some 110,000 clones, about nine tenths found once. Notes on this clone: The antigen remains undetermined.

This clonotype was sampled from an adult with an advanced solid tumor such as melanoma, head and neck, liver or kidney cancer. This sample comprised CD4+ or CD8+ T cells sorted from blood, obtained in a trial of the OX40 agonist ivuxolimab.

CDR3 DNA sequence: TGTGCCAGTAGTGGTCACAGGGTTGAGAATGAGCAGTTCTTC. This translates into CASSGHRVENEQFF. V usage is TRBV19 and J usage is TRBJ2-1; TRBD1 is a possible D gene (6 bases). The CDR3 loop spans 14 amino acids. Germline assignment: CDR1 LNHDA and CDR2 SQIVND (reference sequence). Deletions cut 5 bases from V and 7 bases from J, with 15 bases between. Using reference TRBV19 and TRBJ2-1 for the parts outside the CDR3, the full variable domain is DGGITQSPKYLFRKEGQNVTLSCEQNLNHDAMYWYRQDPGQGLRLIYYSQIVNDFQKGDIAEGYSVSREKKESFPLTVTSAQKNPTAFYLCASSGHRVENEQFFGPGTRLTVL.